Below, 14 T cell receptor beta chains from the same sample are listed, as sequenced in a study of cytomegalovirus exposure and HLA in healthy donors. 60 Vbeta and 13 Jbeta primers were used in PCR. Sequencing used immunoSEQ multiplex PCR; TCRdb keeps in-frame clones, though not all of them. The sample consists of over 200,000 clones, more than 70% of them appearing once. The sequenced material came from PBMCs. The origin of the receptors is a human donor in good health.

V and J are TRBV4-3 and TRBJ2-5; TRBD1 matches at 7 bases. V lost 4 bases and J lost 6; bases outside the gene matches: 5. Per germline, CDR1 LGHNA and CDR2 YSLEER. The CDR3 sequence is 13 residues long. CDR3 residues: CASSPRTGQTQYF. CDR3 nucleotide sequence: TGCGCCAGCAGCCCCAGGACAGGTCAGACCCAGTACTTC.

Comments on this clone: Other nucleotide sequences in the sample specify the same CDR3. The chain recombines TRBV6-1 with TRBJ2-1; D is unresolved. The CDR3 consists of 11 residues. Trimming removed 7 bases at V and 4 bases at J, with 5 bases between. Germline CDR1 MNHNS, CDR2 SASEGT. The CDR3 nucleotides read TGTGCCAGCACGGGTTACAATGAGCAGTTCTTC. Translating gives CASTGYNEQFF.

The CDR3 here is CASSGYGDEQFF. Here the CDR3 DNA reads TGTGCCAGCAGCGGTTACGGGGATGAGCAGTTCTTC. The chain is built from TRBV11-3 and TRBJ2-1, with D possibly matching TRBD2 (5 bases). V was shortened by 5 bases and J by 8 bases, with 10 bases between the two germline ends. This CDR3 spans 12 amino acids. Looked up from germline, CDR1 is SGHNT and CDR2 is YENEEA.

The chain carries TRBV2 and TRBJ2-1; 8 bases agree with TRBD2. V lost 4 bases and J lost 4; bases outside the gene matches: 12. The CDR3 loop spans 17 amino acids. Looked up from germline, CDR1 is SNHLY and CDR2 is FYNNEI. The CDR3 sequence: CASSAPTSGPSYNEQFF. In DNA form, the CDR3 reads TGTGCCAGCAGTGCCCCCACTAGCGGCCCCTCGTACAATGAGCAGTTCTTC.

The V gene is TRBV7-9, the J gene TRBJ1-2; possibly TRBD1 for D (6 bases). V was clipped by 8 bases and J by 4 bases, with 8 bases between them. The length of the CDR3 is 11 residues. Germline CDR1 SEHNR, CDR2 FQNEAQ (reference sequence). The CDR3 sequence: CASGGAYGYTF. For the CDR3, the DNA is TGTGCCAGCGGGGGGGCCTATGGCTACACCTTC.

The rearrangement joins TRBV30 to TRBJ2-5; D possibly corresponds to TRBD2 (5 bases). Trimming left V 2 bases short and J 5 bases short, with 12 bases between. The CDR3 is 13 residues long. Germline lookup yields CDR1 GTSNPN and CDR2 SVGIG (reference sequence). CDR3 sequence (DNA): TGTGCCTGGAGTATACTTGGCGGGGAGACCCAGTACTTC. It is translated as CAWSILGGETQYF.

Only a few counts were recorded for this clone. V gene TRBV29-1 combines with J gene TRBJ1-1; TRBD1 agrees at 7 bases. Germline V gene lookup returns CDR1 SQVTM and CDR2 ANQGSEA. The CDR3 is made up of 13 amino acids. Germline trimming cut 6 bases from V and 0 bases from J; bases unmatched to any gene: 4. In nucleotides, the CDR3 is TGCAGCGTGACAGGGAGAGTGAACACTGAAGCTTTCTTT. It specifies CSVTGRVNTEAFF. Based on the CDR3 plus reference TRBV29-1 and TRBJ1-1, the full variable domain is SAVISQKPSRDICQRGTSLTIQCQVDSQVTMMFWYRQQPGQSLTLIATANQGSEATYESGFVIDKFPISRPNLTFSTLTVSNMSPEDSSIYLCSVTGRVNTEAFFGQGTRLTVV.

The rearrangement links TRBV11-3 to TRBJ2-1, with 7 bases matching TRBD1. The CDR3 length is 14 residues. V lost 4 bases, J lost 3 bases, and 3 bases stayed unmatched. Germline lookup yields CDR1 SGHNT and CDR2 YENEEA. The CDR3: CASSSQGVYNEQFF. CDR3 DNA sequence: TGTGCCAGCAGCTCCCAGGGGGTCTACAATGAGCAGTTCTTC.

This sequence joins TRBV27 and TRBJ1-1; no clear D. The germline V gene encodes CDR1 MNHEY and CDR2 SMNVEV (reference sequence). The CDR3 has 14 amino acids. V was clipped by 3 bases and J by 1 base, with 9 bases between them. The CDR3 DNA follows: TGTGCCAGCAGTTTTTTCGCGGGGAACACTGAAGCTTTCTTT. This translates into CASSFFAGNTEAFF.

The V gene is TRBV6-5, the J gene TRBJ2-7; 9 bases match TRBD1. The junction had 3 bases not matched to a gene; V was cut back by 0 bases and J by 3 bases. The germline gives CDR1 MNHEY, CDR2 SVGAGI. This CDR3 spans 15 amino acids. The CDR3 sequence is CASSYSGTGLYEQYF. The CDR3 DNA follows: TGTGCCAGCAGTTACTCCGGGACAGGGCTCTACGAGCAGTACTTC.

The V gene is TRBV4-3, the J gene TRBJ2-3, with D possibly being TRBD1 (6 bases). CDR1 is LGHNA and CDR2 is YSLEER in the germline V gene. The CDR3 consists of 14 residues. Trimming took off 1 base at V and 3 bases at J, with 8 bases between the two ends. CDR3 nucleotide sequence: TGCGCCAGCAGCCAAGTGCAGGGGACAGATACGCAGTATTTT. Translation gives CASSQVQGTDTQYF.

This clone was detected a few times. The chain links TRBV4-3 to TRBJ1-3, with D unclear. CDR3 size: 18 residues. In germline, CDR1 is LGHNA, CDR2 YSLEER. The V end lost 3 bases, the J end lost 0 bases, and 18 bases lay between the germline ends. The CDR3 nucleotides read TGCGCCAGCAGCCAGCTCAACTCTCAAAGGAGCTCTGGAAACACCATATATTTT. This sequence encodes CASSQLNSQRSSGNTIYF.

V usage is TRBV29-1 and J usage is TRBJ2-2, with 9 bases that match TRBD1. Germline CDR1 and CDR2: SQVTM and ANQGSEA. The CDR3 has 14 residues. Trimming cost V 5 bases and J 5 bases; bases outside gene matches: 6. In DNA, the CDR3 is TGCAGCGTTTCCGACAGGGGGTATACCGGGGAGCTGTTTTTT. This codes for CSVSDRGYTGELFF.

This clone occurred a few times. The rearrangement links TRBV7-3 to TRBJ2-3, with D possibly matching TRBD2 (5 bases). V was shortened by 5 bases and J by 2 bases, with 14 bases between the two germline ends. The CDR3 extends over 15 amino acids. Germline V lookup: CDR1 SGHTA, CDR2 FQGTGA. CDR3 in DNA: TGTGCCAGCAGCCCGGAAAGGGAGAACACAGATACGCAGTATTTT. Its translation is CASSPERENTDTQYF. Drawing the rest from reference TRBV7-3 and TRBJ2-3, the complete variable domain is GAGVSQTPSNKVTEKGKYVELRCDPISGHTALYWYRQSLGQGPEFLIYFQGTGAADDSGLPNDRFFAVRPEGSVSTLKIQRTERGDSAVYLCASSPERENTDTQYFGPGTRLTVL.